One and the same sample provided the 7 T cell receptor beta chains below, sequenced in a study of shared clonotypes between healthy human individuals. TCRdb keeps only in-frame clones here, not all; method: immunoSEQ multiplex PCR. This sample has roughly 850,000 clones, with about 96% found just once. The naive CD8 population came from CD45RO-negative cells selected for CCR7, without terminally differentiated effector memory CD45RA+ cells. Sequenced: naive CD8+ T cells sorted from blood. These receptors were taken from a man under 40 in good health.

The chain joins TRBV4-1 to TRBJ2-3, with TRBD2 matching over 9 bases. The trim removed 4 bases at V and 1 base at J, leaving 6 bases unmatched. This CDR3 spans 16 amino acids. Germline-derived CDR1 and CDR2 are MGHRA and YSYEKL. DNA of the CDR3: TGCGCCAGCAGCCCGGGCGGCGGGAGGGGCACAGATACGCAGTATTTT. Residues: CASSPGGGRGTDTQYF.

The CDR3 here is CASSLAVDYEQYF. The DNA for the CDR3 is TGTGCCAGCAGTTTGGCGGTAGATTACGAGCAGTACTTC. The rearrangement links TRBV27 to TRBJ2-7; D unresolved. Between the trimmed V and J ends, which lost 3 bases and 4 bases, there was a span of 10 bases. Germline CDR1 and CDR2: MNHEY and SMNVEV (reference sequence). The CDR3 length is 13 residues.

The chain joins TRBV2 to TRBJ2-7; D unclear. Germline V lookup: CDR1 SNHLY, CDR2 FYNNEI. This CDR3 spans 10 amino acids. The V end was cut by 8 bases, the J end by 4 bases, with 6 bases between. Here the CDR3 reads CASYAYEQYF. The CDR3 region has the DNA TGTGCCAGCTACGCGTACGAGCAGTACTTC. Based on the CDR3 plus reference TRBV2 and TRBJ2-7, the full variable domain is EPEVTQTPSHQVTQMGQEVILRCVPISNHLYFYWYRQILGQKVEFLVSFYNNEISEKSEIFDDQFSVERPDGSNFTLKIRSTKLEDSAMYFCASYAYEQYFGPGTRLTVT.

This chain uses TRBV9 with TRBJ1-2; TRBD1 matches 12 bases. V dropped 3 bases and J dropped 7; count of bases not matched to a gene: 7. CDR1 is SGDLS, CDR2 YYNGEE, per germline. This CDR3 has 15 residues. The CDR3 DNA reads TGTGCCAGCAGCGGCATCCGGGACAGGGGGCTTGGCTACACCTTC. It specifies CASSGIRDRGLGYTF.

The gene calls are TRBV7-6 and TRBJ2-1; D is possibly TRBD2 (6 bases). This CDR3 has 16 residues. The ends were cut back, 5 bases at V and 2 bases at J, with 16 bases in the middle. In germline, CDR1 is SGHVS, CDR2 FNYEAQ. The CDR3 sequence: CASSHEGLPTYNEQFF. The DNA of the CDR3 is TGTGCCAGCAGCCACGAAGGACTACCGACCTACAATGAGCAGTTCTTC.

This chain connects TRBV7-8 to TRBJ2-1; 13 nucleotides line up with TRBD2. The V segment lost 4 bases and the J segment 6 bases; nucleotides outside the gene matches: 3. The CDR3 contains 15 residues. Germline V gene sequence: CDR1 SGHVS, CDR2 FQNEAQ. The CDR3 sequence: CASSYGLAGANEQFF. CDR3 in DNA: TGTGCCAGCAGCTACGGACTAGCGGGAGCCAATGAGCAGTTCTTC.

The chain carries TRBV6-1 and TRBJ2-1, with 10 bases fitting TRBD2. V shed 1 base, J shed 6 bases, and the junction held 3 bases outside the gene matches. The CDR3 is made up of 15 amino acids. Germline-derived CDR1 and CDR2 are MNHNS and SASEGT. For the CDR3, the DNA is TGTGCCAGCAGTGAAGAAGCGGGAGGGCGCAATGAGCAGTTCTTC. Amino acids: CASSEEAGGRNEQFF.